The present T cell receptor beta chain was sequenced within a study of T-cell memory formation after mild COVID-19. Study results and limitations: The SARS-CoV-2 specificity of second-wave clones reaching peak at day 37 remained unverified. CD4+ contracting clones were found mainly in CM and EM, and CD8+ ones in EMRA.

Libraries for TCRalpha and TCRbeta carried sample barcodes and unique molecular identifiers via 5'RACE. A single record per CDR3 protein comes from TCRdb applying MiXCR to the 5' RACE reads. Of about 30,000 distinct CDR3 sequences in the sample, roughly an eighth were seen once. Germline CDR1 GTSNPN, CDR2 SVGIG (reference sequence). V shed 5 bases and J 2 bases; nucleotides not matched to a gene: 2. The length of the CDR3 is 13 residues. This clonotype was seen repeatedly, ten times or more. The antigen is not known. The sequencing input was PBMCs or a T cell subset sorted from them (not recorded which). The clonotype was recovered from an adult woman who had mild COVID-19 (a few samples of this study predate the infection). Cell type and time point are not known. The V and J genes are TRBV30 and TRBJ1-5; TRBD1 aligns across 8 bases. The CDR3 sequence: CAWATGGNQPQHF. DNA of the CDR3: TGTGCCTGGGCGACAGGGGGCAATCAGCCCCAGCATTTT.